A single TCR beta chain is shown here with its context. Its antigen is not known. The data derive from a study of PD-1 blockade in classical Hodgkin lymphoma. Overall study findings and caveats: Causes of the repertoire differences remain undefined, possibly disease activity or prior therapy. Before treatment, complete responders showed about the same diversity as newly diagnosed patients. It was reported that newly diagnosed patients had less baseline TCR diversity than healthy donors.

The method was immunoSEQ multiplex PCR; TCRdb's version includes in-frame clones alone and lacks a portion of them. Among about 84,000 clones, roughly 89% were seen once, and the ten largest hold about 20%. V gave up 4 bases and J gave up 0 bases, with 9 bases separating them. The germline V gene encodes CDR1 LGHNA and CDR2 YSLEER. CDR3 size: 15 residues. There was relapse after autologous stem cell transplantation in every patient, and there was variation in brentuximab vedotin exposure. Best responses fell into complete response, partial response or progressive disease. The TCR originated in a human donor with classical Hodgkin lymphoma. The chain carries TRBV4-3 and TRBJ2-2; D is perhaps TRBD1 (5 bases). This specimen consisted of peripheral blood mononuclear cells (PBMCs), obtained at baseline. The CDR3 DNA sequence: TGCGCCAGCAGCCCCCAGGGCCCGAACACCGGGGAGCTGTTTTTT. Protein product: CASSPQGPNTGELFF.